Each of the 11 T cell receptor beta chains below was sequenced from the same sample in a study of cytotoxic CD8 clonotypes in ibrutinib-treated CLL. This table comes from immunoSEQ multiplex PCR, and its TCRdb copy is limited to in-frame clones, with some not included. The sample contains 120,000 to 150,000 clones, around three quarters of which appear only once. Sequencing used PBMCs, obtained after 12 months of ibrutinib treatment. All receptors derive from a human donor with chronic lymphocytic leukemia.

The chain employs TRBV4-2 and TRBJ2-1; D is possibly TRBD2 (5 bases). Germline V gives CDR1 LGHNA, CDR2 YNFKEQ. The CDR3 contains 13 residues. The germline V and J ends were trimmed by 0 bases and 8 bases, with 8 bases remaining between them. The DNA of the CDR3 is TGTGCCAGCAGCCAAGATAGGAGGTATGAGCAGTTCTTC. Its protein is CASSQDRRYEQFF.

This sequence joins TRBV4-3 and TRBJ2-5, with 8 positions matching TRBD1. The CDR3 is made up of 16 amino acids. Germline lookup yields CDR1 LGHNA and CDR2 YSLEER. Trimming removed 1 base from V and 2 bases from J; junction bases left unmatched: 6. Here the CDR3 reads CASSQGTGTGQETQYF. The CDR3 DNA is TGCGCCAGCAGCCAAGGGACAGGGACCGGGCAAGAGACCCAGTACTTC.

The chain has TRBV6-5 and TRBJ2-7; TRBD1 aligns across 8 bases. CDR3 length: 14 residues. Germline CDR1 is MNHEY and CDR2 is SVGAGI. V was clipped by 3 bases and J by 4 bases; unmatched bases: 5. The CDR3 coding sequence is TGTGCCAGCAGTTATGACAGGGGCGTTTACGAGCAGTACTTC. This sequence encodes CASSYDRGVYEQYF.

This sequence joins TRBV6-1 and TRBJ2-6; weak D call: TRBD1 (6 bases). Trimming removed 0 bases from V and 0 bases from J, with 18 bases in between. The length of the CDR3 is 20 residues. Germline-derived CDR1 and CDR2 are MNHNS and SASEGT. This CDR3 reads CASSEARLYRALSGANVLTF. DNA of the CDR3: TGTGCCAGCAGTGAAGCGCGACTCTACAGGGCCCTCTCTGGGGCCAACGTCCTGACTTTC.

The chain employs TRBV4-1 and TRBJ2-5; the D is unclear. Germline lookup yields CDR1 MGHRA and CDR2 YSYEKL. The V gene lost 2 bases and the J gene lost 1 base, with 14 bases spanning the gap. CDR3 size: 16 residues. The CDR3 DNA reads as TGCGCCAGCAGCCAATCTCTCTTCCCACGCCAAGAGACCCAGTACTTC. It is translated as CASSQSLFPRQETQYF.

This chain joins TRBV23-1 and TRBJ1-5; D unclear. TRBV23-1 carries the ORF label, with uncertain function. Between the trimmed V and J ends, which lost 7 bases and 3 bases, there was a span of 16 bases. The CDR3 is made up of 15 amino acids. For the CDR3, the DNA is TGCGCCAGCACCCTAGCTGCAAGGTTCAATCAGCCCCAGCATTTT. Protein sequence: CASTLAARFNQPQHF.

The chain is built from TRBV27 and TRBJ2-7, with 14 nucleotides matching TRBD2. The CDR3 runs 14 residues. V dropped 5 bases and J dropped 6; count of bases not matched to a gene: 3. CDR1 and CDR2 (germline): MNHEY, SMNVEV (reference sequence). The CDR3 reads CASSEGLAGVEQYF. The CDR3 coding sequence is TGTGCCAGCAGTGAGGGACTAGCGGGGGTCGAGCAGTACTTC.

The chain employs TRBV28 and TRBJ2-7; D unclear. CDR3 length equals 13 residues. The V and J ends lost 4 bases and 0 bases respectively, with 7 bases between them. Germline V lookup: CDR1 MDHEN, CDR2 SYDVKM. CDR3 sequence reads: CASSSASSYEQYF. CDR3 bases: TGTGCCAGCAGTTCAGCTAGCTCCTACGAGCAGTACTTC.

The chain uses TRBV6-1 and TRBJ2-1; the D gene is possibly TRBD2 (6 bases). This CDR3 is built from 13 residues. CDR1 and CDR2 (germline): MNHNS, SASEGT. V was trimmed by 6 bases and J by 3 bases, leaving 9 bases between them. The CDR3 loop is CASREGGYNEQFF. In nucleotides, the CDR3 is TGTGCCAGCAGGGAGGGCGGCTACAATGAGCAGTTCTTC.

This sequence joins TRBV15 and TRBJ1-1; D is perhaps TRBD1 (5 bases). The length of the CDR3 is 15 residues. Trimming took off 0 bases at V and 0 bases at J, with 8 bases between the two ends. Per the germline V gene, CDR1 is LNHNV and CDR2 is YYDKDF (reference sequence). The DNA for the CDR3 is TGTGCCACCAGCAGAGACAGGGCTTTGAACACTGAAGCTTTCTTT. Its translation is CATSRDRALNTEAFF. Complete variable domain (other parts from reference TRBV15 and TRBJ1-1): DAMVIQNPRYQVTQFGKPVTLSCSQTLNHNVMYWYQQKSSQAPKLLFHYYDKDFNNEADTPDNFQSRRPNTSFCFLDIRSPGLGDTAMYLCATSRDRALNTEAFFGQGTRLTVV.

The chain couples TRBV6-1 to TRBJ2-1; 7 nucleotides line up with TRBD1. This CDR3 has 12 amino acids. The germline V gene has CDR1 MNHNS and CDR2 SASEGT. After removal of 8 bases from V and 2 bases from J, the junction contained 0 bases not matched to a gene. This CDR3 reads CASDRAYNEQFF. In nucleotides, the CDR3 is TGTGCCAGCGACAGGGCCTACAATGAGCAGTTCTTC.